A single sample is the source of the 7 T cell receptor beta chains below, sequenced in a study of blood T cells in healthy people across ages. Primers used in a second PCR of about 6 to 12 cycles were a sample-barcoded 5' primer and a J-beta primer mix. TCRdb reprocessed the 5' RACE reads via MiXCR and lists one record per CDR3 protein. The sample carries 650,000 to 1,000,000 distinct CDR3 sequences, around 34% recorded once. Sample: blood. The receptors come from a man between 18 and 29 years old in good health.

This clonotype was seen only a few times. The J gene is TRBJ2-3, the V gene TRBV6-1; D may be TRBD2 (5 bases). The CDR3 covers 15 residues. From germline, CDR1 is MNHNS and CDR2 SASEGT. V gave up 2 bases and J gave up 5 bases, with 14 bases separating them. Here the CDR3 reads CASSELTKRGDTQYF. CDR3 bases: TGTGCCAGCAGTGAATTAACTAAACGGGGAGATACGCAGTATTTT.

This clonotype was recorded at least ten times. This chain connects TRBV20-1 to TRBJ1-6; no firm D call. CDR3 length equals 14 residues. The V end lost 1 base, the J end lost 6 bases, and 10 bases lay between the germline ends. The germline V gene has CDR1 DFQATT and CDR2 SNEGSKA (reference sequence). Here the CDR3 DNA reads TGCAGTGCTAGAGCCCAACCCTTTAATTCACCCCTCCACTTT. Amino acid sequence: CSARAQPFNSPLHF.

J is TRBJ2-1 and V is TRBV12-3 or TRBV12-4; D may be TRBD2 (6 bases). Trimming cost V 7 bases and J 0 bases, with 16 bases left between them. CDR3 length equals 16 residues. Written as DNA, the CDR3 is TGTGCCAGCACCTGGAGGGGCAGAAGCTCCTACAATGAGCAGTTCTTC. It specifies CASTWRGRSSYNEQFF.

This clonotype was seen only a few times. This chain uses TRBV14 with TRBJ2-1; D gene ambiguous. This CDR3 is 14 amino acids long. CDR1 and CDR2 from the germline V gene are SGHDN and FVKESK. Trimming shortened V by 3 bases and J by 5 bases, and 11 bases separated the two germline ends. For the CDR3, the DNA is TGTGCCAGCAGCCAGCTGGAGACTCACAATGAGCAGTTCTTC. Translating gives CASSQLETHNEQFF.

This clonotype showed up just a few times. The rearrangement uses TRBV10-3 and TRBJ1-1, with D possibly matching TRBD1 (5 bases). Germline V gene data show CDR1 as ENHRY and CDR2 as SYGVKD. The CDR3 is made up of 15 amino acids. The V and J ends lost 2 bases and 3 bases respectively, with 13 bases between them. The CDR3 is CAISEGAGRDTEAFF. In DNA, the CDR3 is TGTGCCATCAGTGAGGGGGCAGGGAGGGACACTGAAGCTTTCTTT.

This clonotype was found a few times. The V call is TRBV20-1, the J call TRBJ1-1, with 9 bases matching TRBD1. The V segment lost 1 base and the J segment 1 base; nucleotides outside the gene matches: 1. Germline values: CDR1 DFQATT, CDR2 SNEGSKA (reference sequence). The CDR3 sequence is 14 residues long. The CDR3 sequence is CSARGGQGNTEAFF. In DNA, the CDR3 is TGCAGTGCTAGAGGGGGACAGGGGAACACTGAAGCTTTCTTT.

This clonotype was observed a handful of times. J is TRBJ2-3 and V is TRBV27; 7 bases map to TRBD2. The CDR3 totals 17 residues. The germline V gene encodes CDR1 MNHEY and CDR2 SMNVEV (reference sequence). Unmatched junction bases numbered 10, after V lost 1 base and J lost 3 bases. CDR3 amino acids: CASSLYNRDYLTDTQYF. DNA of the CDR3: TGTGCCAGCAGTTTATATAACCGGGACTATCTAACAGATACGCAGTATTTT.